Only a few counts were recorded for the clone carrying this T cell receptor (beta chain). Its antigen remains unidentified. The sample is drawn from a study of T-cell memory formation after mild COVID-19. Study at large: There were largely donor-specific TCR clusters.

The CDR3 is made up of 15 amino acids. Germline lookup yields CDR1 KGHDR and CDR2 SFDVKD. The germline V and J ends were trimmed by 0 bases and 8 bases, with 13 bases remaining between them. Whole-study results and caveats: Balance between CD4 and CD8 was seen in clones contracting day 15 to 85, and a CD4+ lean was seen in later expanders.

Amplification by 5'RACE using constant-segment primers produced TCR alpha and TCR beta cDNA libraries that carried sample barcodes and UMIs. TCRdb reprocessed the 5' RACE reads with MiXCR, giving one entry per CDR3 protein. The sample has fewer than 140,000 distinct CDR3 sequences, approximately 17% seen once. The sample comprised PBMCs or a T cell subset sorted from them (not recorded which). The clonotype was recovered from an adult woman who had mild COVID-19 (a few samples of this study predate the infection). Cell type and time point are not known. V usage is TRBV24-1 and J usage is TRBJ2-1, with a weak D call TRBD1 (5 bases). CDR3 sequence: CATSDLSRADDEQFF. Here the CDR3 DNA reads TGTGCCACCAGTGATTTGAGCAGGGCGGATGATGAGCAGTTCTTC.